The next 5 T cell receptor beta chains were all read from a single sample in a study of T cells of healthy individuals. Via MiXCR, TCRdb re-called the 5' RACE reads, giving one row per CDR3 protein. The data contain 65,000 to 95,000 distinct CDR3 sequences, about 5.5% of them singletons. Receptors originate from a female donor in good health.

This clonotype came up a few times. The rearrangement uses TRBV7-9 and TRBJ2-2; 9 bases fit TRBD1. This CDR3 contains 14 residues. J lost 8 bases, V lost 4 bases, and 5 bases had no gene match. Germline V gene sequence: CDR1 SEHNR, CDR2 FQNEAQ (reference sequence). The CDR3, as DNA: TGTGCCAGCAGCTCAAGGACAGGGGCGGGGGAGCTGTTTTTT. This sequence encodes CASSSRTGAGELFF. Full variable domain (missing parts from reference TRBV7-9 and TRBJ2-2): DTGVSQNPRHKITKRGQNVTFRCDPISEHNRLYWYRQTLGQGPEFLTYFQNEAQLEKSRLLSDRFSAERPKGSFSTLEIQRTEQGDSAMYLCASSSRTGAGELFFGEGSRLTVL.

This clonotype was observed many times. This chain connects TRBV27 to TRBJ1-2; D possibly corresponds to TRBD1 (6 bases). V was shortened by 5 bases and J by 2 bases, with 15 bases between the two germline ends. This CDR3 spans 15 amino acids. CDR1 and CDR2 (germline): MNHEY, SMNVEV (reference sequence). CDR3 sequence: CASSPQGMANYGYTF. As DNA, the CDR3 is TGTGCCAGCAGTCCACAGGGAATGGCGAACTATGGCTACACCTTC.

In this sample, this clonotype turned up a few times. The chain combines TRBV6-6 with TRBJ1-5; D might be TRBD1 (5 bases). The CDR3 totals 18 residues. Germline V gene sequence: CDR1 MNHNY, CDR2 SVGAGI (reference sequence). V was trimmed by 6 bases and J by 4 bases, leaving 25 bases between them. The CDR3 region has the DNA TGTGCCAGCAGCGGGACGGTGTTTTTCGTAGGGGCTAATCAGCCCCAGCATTTT. It translates to CASSGTVFFVGANQPQHF.

This clonotype was seen ten or more times. The V and J genes are TRBV3-1 and TRBJ2-3; D gene uncertain. The CDR3 extends over 12 amino acids. With 2 bases removed from V and 5 bases from J, the gap between germline ends came to 5 bases. CDR1 is LGHDT, CDR2 YNNKEL, per germline (reference sequence). The CDR3 region has the DNA TGTGCCAGCAGCCAATTGGGAGATACGCAGTATTTT. Its translation: CASSQLGDTQYF.

This clonotype appeared many times. V and J are TRBV7-2 and TRBJ1-1; no clear D gene. From germline, CDR1 is SGHTA and CDR2 FQGNSA. V lost 5 bases and J 10 bases, leaving 14 bases between the germline ends. This CDR3 region has 12 residues. The CDR3 DNA sequence: TGTGCCAGCAGCCCTTCGACCCGCGGAGCTTTCTTT. Translation: CASSPSTRGAFF.